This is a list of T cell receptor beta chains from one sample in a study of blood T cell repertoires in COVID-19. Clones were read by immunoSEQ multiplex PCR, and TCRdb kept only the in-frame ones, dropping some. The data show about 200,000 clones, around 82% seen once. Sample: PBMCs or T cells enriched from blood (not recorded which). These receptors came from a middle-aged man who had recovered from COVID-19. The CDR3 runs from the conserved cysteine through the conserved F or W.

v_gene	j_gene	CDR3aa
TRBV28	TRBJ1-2	CASSGGPDGYTF
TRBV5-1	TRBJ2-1	CASSWVGLAGGRGNEQFF
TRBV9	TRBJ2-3	CASSVGTSGVADTQYF
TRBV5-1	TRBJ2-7	CASSLGQFYEQYF
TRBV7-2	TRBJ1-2	CASSLDHGTGTGYTF
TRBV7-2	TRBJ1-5	CASSLAGTLNQPQHF
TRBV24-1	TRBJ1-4	CATSDGGTGVKGEKLFF
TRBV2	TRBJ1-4	CASRVQGAGEKLFF
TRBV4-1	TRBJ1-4	CASSLLGGQYNEKLFF
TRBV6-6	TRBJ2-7	CASNPPTGEAYF
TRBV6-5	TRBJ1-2	CASNDRGAYYGYTF
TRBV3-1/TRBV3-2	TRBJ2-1	CASSQVAGIVNEQFF
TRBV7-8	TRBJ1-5	CASSLVVGEGQPQHF
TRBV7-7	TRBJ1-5	CASSLLRGNQPQHF
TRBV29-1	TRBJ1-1	CSAQVSGAEAFF
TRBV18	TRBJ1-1	CASSRLGRDTEAFF
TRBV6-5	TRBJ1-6	CASSSYTRAPLHF